This T cell receptor (beta chain) stems from a study of OX40 agonist ivuxolimab in advanced cancers. Concerning this clone: Its antigen is as yet unknown.

Measured with immunoSEQ multiplex PCR; TCRdb has only the in-frame clones, and not every one. The sample records approximately 100,000 clones, 90% being singletons. Findings of the study overall: Clonal expansion was seen in CD4+ and CD8+ blood T cells by week 6 at 0.1 to 3.0 mg/kg.

The CDR3 consists of 15 residues. The germline CDR1 and CDR2 sequences are SNHLY and FYNNEI. V lost 3 bases, J lost 5 bases, and 7 bases stayed unmatched. The chain couples TRBV2 to TRBJ2-5; 9 bases map to TRBD1. This clonotype originated in an adult with an advanced solid tumor such as melanoma, head and neck, liver or kidney cancer. This specimen consisted of CD4+ or CD8+ T cells sorted from blood, obtained in a trial of the OX40 agonist ivuxolimab. Here the CDR3 reads CASSDRTGVGETQYF. In nucleotides, the CDR3 is TGTGCCAGCAGTGACCGGACAGGGGTTGGGGAGACCCAGTACTTC.